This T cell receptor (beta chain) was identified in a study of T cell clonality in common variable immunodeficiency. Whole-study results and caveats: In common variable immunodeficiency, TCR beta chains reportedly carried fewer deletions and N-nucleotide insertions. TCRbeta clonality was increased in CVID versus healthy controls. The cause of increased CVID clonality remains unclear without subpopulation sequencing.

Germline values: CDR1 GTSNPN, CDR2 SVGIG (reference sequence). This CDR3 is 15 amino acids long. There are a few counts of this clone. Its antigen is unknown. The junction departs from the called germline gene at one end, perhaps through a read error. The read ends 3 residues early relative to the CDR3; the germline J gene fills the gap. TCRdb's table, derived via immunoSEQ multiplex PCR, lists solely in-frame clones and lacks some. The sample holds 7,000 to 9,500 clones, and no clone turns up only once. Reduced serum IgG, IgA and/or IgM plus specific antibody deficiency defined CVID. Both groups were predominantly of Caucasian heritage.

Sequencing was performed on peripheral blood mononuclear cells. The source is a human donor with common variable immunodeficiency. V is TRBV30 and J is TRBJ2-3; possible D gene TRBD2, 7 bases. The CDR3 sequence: CAWRGGTLSTETQYF. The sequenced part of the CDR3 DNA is TGTGCCTGGAGGGGAGGGACACTTAGCACAGAGACG.